These 31 T cell receptor beta chains were sequenced from one sample in a study of molecular identifiers for immune sequencing clone quantification. TCRdb ran MiXCR on the PCR reads and lists one entry per CDR3 protein. The sample has approximately 630,000 distinct CDR3 sequences, 25% seen once. Sequencing used naive CD8+ T cells from blood, with Jurkat cell RNA spiked in. Subset indicated: FACS-sorted CD8+CD4-CCR7+CD45RA+ naive T cells. Receptors were obtained from a human donor in good health. Some libraries in this study had Jurkat cell RNA spiked in.

The rearrangement joins TRBV2 to TRBJ1-5, with 7 bases fitting TRBD1. The germline CDR1 and CDR2 sequences are SNHLY and FYNNEI. The CDR3 is 14 amino acids. The V segment lost 6 bases and the J segment 5 bases; nucleotides outside the gene matches: 7. The CDR3 here is CASSFDREYQPQHF. CDR3 coding DNA: TGTGCCAGCAGCTTCGACAGGGAGTATCAGCCCCAGCATTTT.

The chain has TRBV27 and TRBJ1-3; tentative D call: TRBD1 (5 bases). The V gene lost 3 bases and the J gene lost 0 bases, with 18 bases spanning the gap. This CDR3 has 18 residues. Germline V gene lookup returns CDR1 MNHEY and CDR2 SMNVEV (reference sequence). Here the CDR3 DNA reads TGTGCCAGCAGTTTGCGGTTGACAGATTACCTCTCTGGAAACACCATATATTTT. Translating gives CASSLRLTDYLSGNTIYF.

This clonotype was counted between two and nine times. The chain couples TRBV6-5 to TRBJ2-7; perhaps TRBD1 as D (5 bases). The V end was cut by 0 bases, the J end by 6 bases, with 12 bases between. The CDR3 covers 14 residues. CDR1 MNHEY and CDR2 SVGAGI come from the germline V gene. CDR3 sequence (DNA): TGTGCCAGCAGTTACTCTCAGGGTCGTCTCGAGCAGTACTTC. This codes for CASSYSQGRLEQYF.

This chain links TRBV27 with TRBJ1-3; a possible D gene is TRBD1 (5 bases). Germline CDR1 is MNHEY and CDR2 is SMNVEV (reference sequence). V dropped 3 bases and J dropped 2 bases, with 11 bases sitting between them. This CDR3 is 15 amino acids long. The DNA for the CDR3 is TGTGCCAGCAGTTTGCATGTGGGGGCTGGAAACACCATATATTTT. Amino acids: CASSLHVGAGNTIYF.

This clonotype was seen ten or more times. This chain joins TRBV11-2 and TRBJ1-1, with 9 bases lining up with TRBD1. The CDR3 length is 14 residues. In germline, CDR1 is SGHAT, CDR2 FQNNGV. The J segment lost 6 bases and the V segment lost 4 bases, leaving 6 bases of the junction unmatched. CDR3 bases: TGTGCCAGCAGCTCGGACAGGGGTCTCTCTGAAGCTTTCTTT. Translated: CASSSDRGLSEAFF.

This clonotype was counted only a few times. J is TRBJ1-5 and V is TRBV6-2 or TRBV6-3, with D perhaps TRBD1 (6 bases). Per germline, CDR1 MNHEY and CDR2 SVGEGT. V lost 2 bases and J 0 bases, leaving 32 bases between the germline ends. This CDR3 comprises 23 residues. Here the CDR3 reads CASSYNLRMGTPAFETSNQPQHF. CDR3 sequence (DNA): TGTGCCAGCAGTTACAATTTGAGAATGGGGACACCGGCTTTCGAAACTAGCAATCAGCCCCAGCATTTT.

This clonotype showed up just a few times. The chain uses TRBV27 and TRBJ2-3, with 12 positions matching TRBD2. Germline V CDR1 and CDR2: MNHEY, SMNVEV (reference sequence). The CDR3 is made up of 17 amino acids. J lost 5 bases, V lost 2 bases, and 8 bases had no gene match. CDR3 amino acids: CASSLGLAGGPGDTQYF. DNA for the CDR3: TGTGCCAGCAGTTTAGGCCTAGCGGGAGGGCCAGGAGATACGCAGTATTTT.

A note on this clonotype: This may come from a read error, since a much larger clone is one base off. The chain couples TRBV19 to TRBJ2-7, with D maybe TRBD1 (6 bases). The ends were cut back, 5 bases at V and 2 bases at J, with 13 bases in the middle. Looked up from germline, CDR1 is LNHDA and CDR2 is SQIVND (reference sequence). The CDR3 covers 14 residues. The CDR3 protein is CASSPGHPTYEQYF. The CDR3, as DNA: TGTGCCAGTAGTCCGGGACACCCAACCTACGAGCAGTACTTC.

This clonotype came up many times. The rearrangement uses TRBV7-2 and TRBJ1-5, with D possibly matching TRBD1 (6 bases). This CDR3 contains 17 residues. Germline V gene sequence: CDR1 SGHTA, CDR2 FQGNSA. V gave up 0 bases and J gave up 0 bases, with 12 bases separating them. The CDR3 sequence: CASSLATQGYSNQPQHF. The CDR3 DNA reads as TGTGCCAGCAGCTTAGCCACACAGGGTTATAGCAATCAGCCCCAGCATTTT.

This clonotype was picked up a small number of times. The chain employs TRBV5-1 and TRBJ2-1; 10 bases line up with TRBD2. V lost 3 bases to trimming and J lost 6 bases; unmatched junction nucleotides: 12. CDR3 length equals 17 residues. CDR1 is SGHRS and CDR2 is YFSETQ in the germline V gene. The CDR3 region has the DNA TGCGCCAGCAGCTCCCAATCCGGACTAGCGGTCCTCAATGAGCAGTTCTTC. This gives the protein CASSSQSGLAVLNEQFF.

This clonotype has a count of ten or more. The chain carries TRBV15 and TRBJ2-3; D is uncertain. The CDR3 consists of 12 residues. V shed 4 bases and J shed 0 bases, with 2 bases lying between them. CDR1 and CDR2 from the germline V gene are LNHNV and YYDKDF (reference sequence). The CDR3 loop is CATSISTDTQYF. CDR3 bases: TGTGCCACCAGCATTAGCACAGATACGCAGTATTTT.

Of note for this clonotype: A read error may explain this, as a much larger clone is one base away. The V call is TRBV30, the J call TRBJ1-1; D is unresolved. The length of the CDR3 is 12 residues. The germline V gene has CDR1 GTSNPN and CDR2 SVGIG (reference sequence). Here the CDR3 reads CAWKSGHTGAFF. The CDR3, as DNA: TGTGCCTGGAAGAGCGGGCACACTGGAGCTTTCTTT.

The table lists this clonotype with many counts. This chain joins TRBV21-1 and TRBJ1-5; TRBD1, the table's D call, was not compared with the DNA. TRBV21-1 is a known pseudogene. The length of the CDR3 is 16 residues. CDR3 sequence (DNA): TGTGCCAGAGATCCCAAACGCCAGGGGGCGTATCAGCCCCAGCATTTT. This gives the protein CARDPKRQGAYQPQHF.

This clonotype was seen only a few times. CDR3 nucleotides: TGTGCCTGGAGTGAAGACCCGGAGCTGTTTTTT. Translating gives CAWSEDPELFF. The chain combines TRBV30 with TRBJ2-2; D not resolved. The CDR3 runs to 11 residues. The V gene's germline CDR1 is GTSNPN and CDR2 SVGIG (reference sequence). V lost 1 base and J 10 bases, leaving 7 bases between the germline ends.

This clonotype was seen a handful of times. V usage is TRBV30 and J usage is TRBJ1-1; no reliable D call. The CDR3 extends over 13 amino acids. CDR1 and CDR2 from the germline V gene are GTSNPN and SVGIG (reference sequence). The V end lost 0 bases, the J end lost 7 bases, and 12 bases lay between the germline ends. CDR3 protein: CAWSVDSRFEAFF. The CDR3, as DNA: TGTGCCTGGAGTGTAGATTCACGGTTTGAAGCTTTCTTT.

This clonotype turned up a few times. This rearrangement joins TRBV4-1 to TRBJ2-1, with TRBD2 identical over 14 bases. There are 17 residues in the CDR3. V was clipped by 2 bases and J by 2 bases; unmatched bases: 2. Germline V gene sequence: CDR1 MGHRA, CDR2 YSYEKL. DNA for the CDR3: TGCGCCAGCAGCCAATTGACTAGCGGGGGGGCCTACAATGAGCAGTTCTTC. Translation gives CASSQLTSGGAYNEQFF.

Of note for this clonotype: A much larger clone lies a single base off, so this may be a read error. This chain links TRBV2 with TRBJ1-2; 10 bases line up with TRBD1. The trim removed 8 bases at V and 5 bases at J, leaving 5 bases unmatched. Germline V gene sequence: CDR1 SNHLY, CDR2 FYNNEI. This CDR3 is 13 amino acids long. CDR3 residues: CASGGGQGYGYTF. The DNA for the CDR3 is TGTGCCAGCGGTGGGGGACAGGGGTATGGCTACACCTTC. Full variable domain (missing parts from reference TRBV2 and TRBJ1-2): EPEVTQTPSHQVTQMGQEVILRCVPISNHLYFYWYRQILGQKVEFLVSFYNNEISEKSEIFDDQFSVERPDGSNFTLKIRSTKLEDSAMYFCASGGGQGYGYTFGSGTRLTVV.

The rearrangement links TRBV5-6 to TRBJ2-1; 9 nucleotides line up with TRBD2. Germline CDR1 is SGHDT and CDR2 is YYEEEE. V lost 4 bases and J lost 9; bases outside the gene matches: 14. The CDR3 length is 16 residues. The CDR3 nucleotides read TGTGCCAGCAGCGCGTTTGAGGCGGGGGGGCCGGGTGAGCAGTTCTTC. Translation: CASSAFEAGGPGEQFF.

V gene TRBV19 combines with J gene TRBJ1-5; no definite D call. The CDR3 has 13 amino acids. Germline V gene sequence: CDR1 LNHDA, CDR2 SQIVND (reference sequence). Trimming stripped 8 bases from V and 0 bases from J, with 8 bases between. CDR3 loop: CASDQSSNQPQHF. The CDR3 DNA reads as TGTGCCAGTGACCAGAGTAGCAATCAGCCCCAGCATTTT.

This clonotype occurred many times. The gene calls are TRBV5-4 and TRBJ2-5; D is unresolved. Germline CDR1 and CDR2: SGHNT and YYREEE (reference sequence). The CDR3 loop spans 14 amino acids. V lost 0 bases, J lost 5 bases, and 11 bases lay in between. CDR3 DNA sequence: TGTGCCAGCAGCTTGGATGGGTACGGGGAGACCCAGTACTTC. Its translation: CASSLDGYGETQYF.

The chain combines TRBV27 with TRBJ2-3, with no clear D. This CDR3 has 14 amino acids. The germline gives CDR1 MNHEY, CDR2 SMNVEV (reference sequence). Deletions cut 3 bases from V and 5 bases from J, with 12 bases between. CDR3 nucleotides: TGTGCCAGCAGTTTCAAGCTAAGTGGAGATACGCAGTATTTT. Translating it yields CASSFKLSGDTQYF.

This clonotype was seen just once. A much larger clone lies one base from this, so it may be a read error. The chain has TRBV19 and TRBJ2-3; a weak D match, TRBD1 (6 bases). The CDR3 totals 13 residues. Per the germline V gene, CDR1 is LNHDA and CDR2 is SQIVND (reference sequence). This CDR3 is CASAGVSIDTQYF. The CDR3 DNA reads TGTGCCAGTGCAGGGGTTAGCATAGATACGCAGTATTTT.

Concerning this clonotype: The junction does not match germline at one end; this may be a read error. V and J are TRBV7-3 and TRBJ2-1, with TRBD2 identical over 15 bases. Germline CDR1 reads SGHTA; CDR2 reads FQGTGA. This CDR3 contains 17 residues. CDR3 loop: CASSLGLAGGHYNDQFF. The CDR3 nucleotides read TGTGCCAGCAGCTTAGGACTAGCGGGAGGGCACTACAATGATCAGTTCTTC.

This clonotype was counted only a few times. The gene calls are TRBV4-3 and TRBJ2-1; 8 nucleotides line up with TRBD2. This CDR3 has 17 amino acids. In germline, CDR1 is LGHNA, CDR2 YSLEER. The V gene end was trimmed by 0 bases and the J gene end by 3 bases; junction bases not matched to a gene: 7. CDR3 sequence reads: CASSQDLGGGFYNEQFF. CDR3 in DNA: TGCGCCAGCAGCCAAGATCTTGGCGGGGGGTTCTACAATGAGCAGTTCTTC.

This clonotype was counted between two and nine times. This chain connects TRBV11-2 to TRBJ2-5, with unresolved D. The CDR3 is made up of 13 amino acids. With 5 bases removed from V and 5 bases from J, the gap between germline ends came to 12 bases. Germline V gives CDR1 SGHAT, CDR2 FQNNGV. CDR3 sequence reads: CASSPRLSETQYF. CDR3 bases: TGTGCCAGCAGCCCACGGCTGTCGGAGACCCAGTACTTC.

The table lists this clonotype with many counts. The gene calls are TRBV6-1 and TRBJ2-3; 7 bases fit TRBD2. V lost 1 base to trimming and J lost 4 bases; unmatched junction nucleotides: 8. The CDR3 consists of 16 residues. Germline loops: CDR1 MNHNS, CDR2 SASEGT. CDR3 residues: CASSEVAGGGADTQYF. In DNA, the CDR3 is TGTGCCAGCAGTGAAGTAGCTGGGGGAGGGGCAGATACGCAGTATTTT.

This clonotype was recorded a few times. V gene TRBV10-3 combines with J gene TRBJ2-1; 8 nucleotides line up with TRBD2. CDR3 size: 13 residues. V trimming: 2 bases; J trimming: 7 bases; junction bases outside the gene matches: 1. Germline V gene sequence: CDR1 ENHRY, CDR2 SYGVKD. In DNA form, the CDR3 reads TGTGCCATCAGTGAGCGGGAGGGAAATGAGCAGTTCTTC. Translation gives CAISEREGNEQFF.

This clonotype was found many times. V usage is TRBV5-1 and J usage is TRBJ2-7, with 8 bases identical to TRBD1. The CDR3 has 16 residues. V gave up 4 bases and J gave up 0 bases; unmatched junction bases: 9. Germline loops: CDR1 SGHRS, CDR2 YFSETQ. DNA of the CDR3: TGCGCCAGCAGCCTAAAATATGGACAGGGCTCCTACGAGCAGTACTTC. Translating it yields CASSLKYGQGSYEQYF. The complete variable domain, with remaining parts taken from reference TRBV5-1 and TRBJ2-7, reads KAGVTQTPRYLIKTRGQQVTLSCSPISGHRSVSWYQQTPGQGLQFLFEYFSETQRNKGNFPGRFSGRQFSNSRSEMNVSTLELGDSALYLCASSLKYGQGSYEQYFGPGTRLTVT.

A word on this clonotype: At one end the junction does not follow the germline gene, possibly because of a read error. The chain combines TRBV2 with TRBJ1-4; D is unclear. The CDR3 runs to 14 residues. The germline V gene has CDR1 SNHLY and CDR2 FYNNEI. The CDR3 spells CASSDLGSGEELFF. Here the CDR3 DNA reads TGTGCCAGCAGTGATTTGGGGTCCGGTGAAGAACTGTTTTTT.

This clonotype was seen many times. This chain uses TRBV7-2 with TRBJ2-7; D tentatively reads TRBD1 or TRBD2 (5 bases each). The V end was cut by 3 bases, the J end by 6 bases, with 18 bases between. The CDR3 spans 15 residues. Germline assignment: CDR1 SGHTA and CDR2 FQGNSA. This CDR3 is CASSFGANTMREQYF. The CDR3 region has the DNA TGTGCCAGCAGCTTCGGGGCCAACACCATGCGCGAGCAGTACTTC.

J is TRBJ1-1 and V is TRBV30, with D possibly TRBD1 on 5 matching bases. CDR3 length: 13 amino acids. Germline V CDR1 and CDR2: GTSNPN, SVGIG (reference sequence). Trimming left V 4 bases short and J 5 bases short, with 14 bases between. The CDR3 region is CAWNQGRVTEAFF. For the CDR3, the DNA is TGTGCCTGGAATCAGGGACGTGTGACTGAAGCTTTCTTT.